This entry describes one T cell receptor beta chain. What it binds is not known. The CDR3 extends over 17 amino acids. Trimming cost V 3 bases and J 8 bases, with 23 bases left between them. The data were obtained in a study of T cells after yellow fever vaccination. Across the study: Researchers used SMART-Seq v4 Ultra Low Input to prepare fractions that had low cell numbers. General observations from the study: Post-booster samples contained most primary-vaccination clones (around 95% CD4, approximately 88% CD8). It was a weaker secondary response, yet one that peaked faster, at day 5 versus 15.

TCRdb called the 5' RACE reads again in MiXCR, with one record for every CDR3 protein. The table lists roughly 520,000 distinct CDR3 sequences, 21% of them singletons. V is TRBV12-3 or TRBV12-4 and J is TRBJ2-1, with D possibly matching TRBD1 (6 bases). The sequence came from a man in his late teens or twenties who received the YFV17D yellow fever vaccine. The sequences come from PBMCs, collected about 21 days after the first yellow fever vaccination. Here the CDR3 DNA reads TGTGCCAGCAGTTTCGCCAAAACGTCCTCAGGGGATGATGAGCAGTTCTTC. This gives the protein CASSFAKTSSGDDEQFF.